A selection of T cell receptor beta chains follows, all from one sample in a study of blood T cell repertoires in COVID-19. Profiled with immunoSEQ multiplex PCR; TCRdb holds only in-frame clones, not every one. In the table there are some 42,000 clones, 85% to 90% of which are singletons. The sample taken for sequencing was peripheral blood. These receptors came from a man in his fifties with active COVID-19. Both conserved end residues are part of each CDR3. A D gene is named only where the DNA matches it firmly. Some rows mark clone size as missing; the rest say once, few, many or name a class of expanded clone.

d_gene: TRBD1; len: 13; v_gene: TRBV19; j_gene: TRBJ1-1; abundance: NA; CDR3nt: TGTGCCAGTACAGGACAGGGGAACACTGAAGCTTTCTTT; CDR3aa: CASTGQGNTEAFF
d_gene: NA; len: 14; v_gene: TRBV2; j_gene: TRBJ1-6; abundance: few; CDR3nt: TGTGCCAGCACAGGGCGGATGGATAATTCACCCCTCCACTTT; CDR3aa: CASTGRMDNSPLHF
d_gene: NA; len: 14; v_gene: TRBV27; j_gene: TRBJ1-3; abundance: NA; CDR3nt: TGTGCCAGCAGTTTGACAGGCTCTGGAAACACCATATATTTT; CDR3aa: CASSLTGSGNTIYF
d_gene: TRBD1; len: 14; v_gene: TRBV19; j_gene: TRBJ1-1; abundance: NA; CDR3nt: TGTGCCACCAACCGAGGGGGCAGAAACACTGAAGCTTTCTTT; CDR3aa: CATNRGGRNTEAFF
d_gene: TRBD1; len: 15; v_gene: TRBV2; j_gene: TRBJ1-5; abundance: NA; CDR3nt: TGTGCCAGCAGTACCAGTGACAGGGCGAATCAGCCCCAGCATTTT; CDR3aa: CASSTSDRANQPQHF
d_gene: NA; len: 17; v_gene: TRBV19; j_gene: TRBJ2-3; abundance: NA; CDR3nt: TGTGCCAGTAGCGAAATTGGGGGGGGCAGATTTACAGATACGCAGTATTTT; CDR3aa: CASSEIGGGRFTDTQYF
d_gene: TRBD1; len: 15; v_gene: TRBV7-2; j_gene: TRBJ2-7; abundance: NA; CDR3nt: TGTGCCAGCACCCGGACAGGGGGGAATTCCTACGAGCAGTACTTC; CDR3aa: CASTRTGGNSYEQYF
d_gene: NA; len: 13; v_gene: TRBV6-5; j_gene: TRBJ2-4; abundance: NA; CDR3nt: TGTGCCACCAAAGGCGGGTCCAGCAACATTCAGTACTTC; CDR3aa: CATKGGSSNIQYF
d_gene: TRBD1; len: 13; v_gene: TRBV28; j_gene: TRBJ2-3; abundance: NA; CDR3nt: TGTGCCAGCAGTTTAGGTGCAGGGGGTACGCAGTATTTT; CDR3aa: CASSLGAGGTQYF
d_gene: NA; len: 17; v_gene: TRBV21-1; j_gene: TRBJ1-1; abundance: NA; CDR3nt: TGTGCCAGCAGCAAAGAGGACAGGGATAGAATGAACACTGAAGCTTTCTTT; CDR3aa: CASSKEDRDRMNTEAFF
d_gene: NA; len: 15; v_gene: TRBV4-2; j_gene: TRBJ1-2; abundance: NA; CDR3nt: TGTGCCAGCAGCCCACAGGGCGGGAGTGGCTATGGCTACACCTTC; CDR3aa: CASSPQGGSGYGYTF
d_gene: NA; len: 15; v_gene: TRBV5-1; j_gene: TRBJ1-4; abundance: NA; CDR3nt: TGCGCCAGCAGCCAGGCACGGGGAGAGAATGAAAAACTGTTTTTT; CDR3aa: CASSQARGENEKLFF
d_gene: TRBD2; len: 18; v_gene: TRBV6-2/TRBV6-3; j_gene: TRBJ2-7; abundance: NA; CDR3nt: TGTGCCAGCAGTTCGACCGGGACTAGCGGGGTGCCCTCCTACGAGCAGTACTTC; CDR3aa: CASSSTGTSGVPSYEQYF
d_gene: NA; len: 15; v_gene: TRBV9; j_gene: TRBJ2-5; abundance: NA; CDR3nt: TGTGCCAGCAGCGTAGCCGCGGGGGCCAGGGAGACCCAGTACTTC; CDR3aa: CASSVAAGARETQYF
d_gene: NA; len: 17; v_gene: TRBV3-1/TRBV3-2; j_gene: TRBJ1-4; abundance: NA; CDR3nt: TGTGCCAGCAGCCCACGCCGTACCGGGACAACTAATGAAAAACTGTTTTTT; CDR3aa: CASSPRRTGTTNEKLFF
d_gene: TRBD1; len: 16; v_gene: TRBV28; j_gene: TRBJ1-5; abundance: NA; CDR3nt: TGTGCCAGCAGTTACAGGGGGCAGGGAGACAATCAGCCCCAGCATTTT; CDR3aa: CASSYRGQGDNQPQHF
d_gene: TRBD1; len: 15; v_gene: TRBV9; j_gene: TRBJ1-2; abundance: NA; CDR3nt: TGTGCCAGCAGCGCCGAGGGACAGGGCGACTATGGCTACACCTTC; CDR3aa: CASSAEGQGDYGYTF
d_gene: NA; len: 15; v_gene: TRBV5-1; j_gene: TRBJ1-1; abundance: NA; CDR3nt: TGCGCCAGCAGCTTGCTCCTCCGGGGGGACACTGAAGCTTTCTTT; CDR3aa: CASSLLLRGDTEAFF
d_gene: TRBD1; len: 14; v_gene: TRBV7-9; j_gene: TRBJ2-7; abundance: once; CDR3nt: TGTGCCAGCAGCGTAGGACAGGGGCCCTACGAGCAGTACTTC; CDR3aa: CASSVGQGPYEQYF
d_gene: NA; len: 15; v_gene: TRBV7-6; j_gene: TRBJ1-2; abundance: NA; CDR3nt: TGTGCCAGCAGCCCAACGGGGGGTGCTAACTATGGCTACACCTTC; CDR3aa: CASSPTGGANYGYTF
d_gene: TRBD1; len: 15; v_gene: TRBV7-8; j_gene: TRBJ2-2; abundance: NA; CDR3nt: TGTGCCAGCAGCCCTCGGACAGGGAACACCGGGGAGCTGTTTTTT; CDR3aa: CASSPRTGNTGELFF
d_gene: NA; len: 13; v_gene: TRBV24-1; j_gene: TRBJ2-7; abundance: once; CDR3nt: TGTGCCACCAGTGATTTGAACGGCTACGAGCAGTACTTC; CDR3aa: CATSDLNGYEQYF
d_gene: NA; len: 16; v_gene: TRBV27; j_gene: TRBJ1-6; abundance: once; CDR3nt: TGTGCCAGCAGCATCGGCGGGTACTCCTATAATTCACCCCTCCACTTT; CDR3aa: CASSIGGYSYNSPLHF